This T cell receptor (beta chain) was sequenced in a study of cytomegalovirus exposure and HLA in healthy donors. Study overall: The use of the same platform for the approximately 110 validation repertoires and the 600 to 700 first-cohort repertoires was reported by a later analysis. Whole-study findings and limits: Approximately 160 TCR beta chains were listed as cytomegalovirus-associated. In vitro data verified three CMV-associated chains as specific for CMV antigens. The dataset shows that most TCR sequences were rare, while some public TCRs occurred in many donors.

The table came from immunoSEQ multiplex PCR; TCRdb's copy has only in-frame clones and leaves some out. This table holds about 78,000 clones, around 96% found once. Germline lookup yields CDR1 SGHRS and CDR2 YFSETQ. This CDR3 is 18 amino acids long. V gave up 2 bases and J gave up 0 bases, with 18 bases separating them. Concerning this clone itself: Its matching antigen is unknown.

The sample comprised PBMCs. V gene TRBV5-1 combines with J gene TRBJ2-4; D call uncertain. This TCR was recovered from a man younger than 35 in good health and CMV-seropositive. In nucleotides, the CDR3 is TGCGCCAGCAGCTTTTCGTCGCCCCAAGAGGCAGCCAAAAACATTCAGTACTTC. This codes for CASSFSSPQEAAKNIQYF.